Sequencing of this TCR beta chain was carried out in a study of CD8 T cells in Susac syndrome. It was with random hexamers that 0.5 to 1 ug RNA was reverse transcribed. TCRdb re-called the immunoSEQ multiplex PCR reads through MiXCR, storing one row per CDR3 protein. The sample shows some 150,000 distinct CDR3 sequences, around 96% of them seen only once. Germline CDR1 reads LGHDT; CDR2 reads YNNKEL (reference sequence). The CDR3 is made up of 15 amino acids. Trimming left V 4 bases short and J 5 bases short, with 17 bases between. The origin of this receptor is a human donor with multiple sclerosis. The rearrangement uses TRBV3-1 and TRBJ1-2, with no clear D. Sequencing was done on a sample of CD8+ T cells from PBMCs. Here the CDR3 reads CASSPLSEDPYGYTF. CDR3 sequence (DNA): TGTGCCAGCAGCCCCTTATCCGAGGACCCTTATGGCTACACCTTC. The full variable domain, in which reference TRBV3-1 and TRBJ1-2 provide the parts outside the CDR3, is DTAVSQTPKYLVTQMGNDKSIKCEQNLGHDTMYWYKQDSKKFLKIMFSYNNKELIINETVPNRFSPKSPDKAHLNLHINSLELGDSAVYFCASSPLSEDPYGYTFGSGTRLTVV.